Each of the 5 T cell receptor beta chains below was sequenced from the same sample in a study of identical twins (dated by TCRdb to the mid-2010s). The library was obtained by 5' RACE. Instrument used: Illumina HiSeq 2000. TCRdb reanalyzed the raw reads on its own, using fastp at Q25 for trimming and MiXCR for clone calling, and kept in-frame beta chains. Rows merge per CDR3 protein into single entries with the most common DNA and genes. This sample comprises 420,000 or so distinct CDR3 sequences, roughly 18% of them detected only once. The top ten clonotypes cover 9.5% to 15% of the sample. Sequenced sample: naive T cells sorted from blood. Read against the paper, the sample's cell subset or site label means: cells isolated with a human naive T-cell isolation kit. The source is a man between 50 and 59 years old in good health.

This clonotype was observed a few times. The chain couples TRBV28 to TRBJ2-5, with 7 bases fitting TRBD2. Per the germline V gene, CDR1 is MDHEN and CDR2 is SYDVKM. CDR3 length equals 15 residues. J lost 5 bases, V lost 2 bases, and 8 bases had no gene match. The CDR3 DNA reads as TGTGCCAGCAGTTTAAGGTTAGCGGGTAACGAGACCCAGTACTTC. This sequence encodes CASSLRLAGNETQYF.

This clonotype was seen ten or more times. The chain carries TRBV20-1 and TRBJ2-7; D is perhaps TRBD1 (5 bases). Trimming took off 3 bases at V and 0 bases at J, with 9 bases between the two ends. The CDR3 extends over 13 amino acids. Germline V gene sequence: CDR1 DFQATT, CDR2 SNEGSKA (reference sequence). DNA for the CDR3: TGCAGTGCTAGGACAGATGGCTCCTACGAGCAGTACTTC. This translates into CSARTDGSYEQYF.

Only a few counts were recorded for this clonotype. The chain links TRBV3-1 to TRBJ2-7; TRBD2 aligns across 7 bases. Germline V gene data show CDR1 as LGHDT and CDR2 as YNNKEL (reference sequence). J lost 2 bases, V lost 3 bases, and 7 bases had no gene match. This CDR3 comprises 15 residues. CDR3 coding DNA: TGTGCCAGCAGCCAGGGGCGGGACTACGCCTACGAGCAGTACTTC. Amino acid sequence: CASSQGRDYAYEQYF.

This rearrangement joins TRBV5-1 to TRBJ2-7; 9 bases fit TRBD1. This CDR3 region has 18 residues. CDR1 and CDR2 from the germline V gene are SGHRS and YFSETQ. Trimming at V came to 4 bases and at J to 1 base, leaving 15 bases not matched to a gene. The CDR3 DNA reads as TGCGCCAGCAGCCACTTGGGGACGAGGACAGGGGATTCCTACGAGCAGTACTTC. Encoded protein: CASSHLGTRTGDSYEQYF.

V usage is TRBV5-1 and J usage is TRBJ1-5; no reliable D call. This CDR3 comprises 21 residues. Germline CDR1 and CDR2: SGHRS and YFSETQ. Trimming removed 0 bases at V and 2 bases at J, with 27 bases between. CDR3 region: CASSLGPRHFVNGNGNQPQHF. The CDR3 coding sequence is TGCGCCAGCAGCTTGGGTCCCCGACATTTCGTAAATGGGAATGGCAATCAGCCCCAGCATTTT.